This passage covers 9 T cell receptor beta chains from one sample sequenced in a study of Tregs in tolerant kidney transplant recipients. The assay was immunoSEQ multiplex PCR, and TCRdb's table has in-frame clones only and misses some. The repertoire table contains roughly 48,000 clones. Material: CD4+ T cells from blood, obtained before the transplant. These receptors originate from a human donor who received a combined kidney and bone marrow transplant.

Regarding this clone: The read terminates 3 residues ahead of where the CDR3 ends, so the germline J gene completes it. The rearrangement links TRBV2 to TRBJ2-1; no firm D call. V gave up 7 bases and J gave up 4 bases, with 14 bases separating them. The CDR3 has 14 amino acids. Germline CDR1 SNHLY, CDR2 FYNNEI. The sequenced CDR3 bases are TGTGCCAGCACACCTCCAGAGACTTACAATGAG. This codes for CASTPPETYNE. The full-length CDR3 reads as CASTPPETYNEQFF.

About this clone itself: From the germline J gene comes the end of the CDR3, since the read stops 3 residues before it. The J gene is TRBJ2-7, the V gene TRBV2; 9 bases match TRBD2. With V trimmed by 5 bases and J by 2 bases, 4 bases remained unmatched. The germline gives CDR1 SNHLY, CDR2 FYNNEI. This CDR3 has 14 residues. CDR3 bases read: TGTGCCAGCAGTCAGCGGGAGGCCGCCTACGAG. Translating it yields CASSQREAAYE. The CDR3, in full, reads CASSQREAAYEQYF.

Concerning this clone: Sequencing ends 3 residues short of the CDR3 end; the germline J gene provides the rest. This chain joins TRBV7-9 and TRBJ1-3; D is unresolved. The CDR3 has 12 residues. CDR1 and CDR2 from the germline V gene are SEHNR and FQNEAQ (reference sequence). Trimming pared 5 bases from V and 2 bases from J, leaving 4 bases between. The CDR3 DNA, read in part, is TGTGCCAGCAGCCTTACTGGAAACACC. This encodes CASSLTGNT. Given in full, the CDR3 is CASSLTGNTIYF.

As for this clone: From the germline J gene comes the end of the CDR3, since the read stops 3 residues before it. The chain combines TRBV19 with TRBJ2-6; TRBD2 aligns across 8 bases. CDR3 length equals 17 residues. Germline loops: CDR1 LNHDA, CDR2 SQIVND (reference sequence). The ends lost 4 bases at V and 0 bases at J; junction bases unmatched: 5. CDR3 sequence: CASSTGLALSGANVLTF. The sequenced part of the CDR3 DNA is TGTGCCAGTAGTACCGGACTAGCCCTCTCTGGGGCCAACGTC. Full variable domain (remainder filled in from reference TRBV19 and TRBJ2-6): DGGITQSPKYLFRKEGQNVTLSCEQNLNHDAMYWYRQDPGQGLRLIYYSQIVNDFQKGDIAEGYSVSREKKESFPLTVTSAQKNPTAFYLCASSTGLALSGANVLTFGAGSRLTVL.

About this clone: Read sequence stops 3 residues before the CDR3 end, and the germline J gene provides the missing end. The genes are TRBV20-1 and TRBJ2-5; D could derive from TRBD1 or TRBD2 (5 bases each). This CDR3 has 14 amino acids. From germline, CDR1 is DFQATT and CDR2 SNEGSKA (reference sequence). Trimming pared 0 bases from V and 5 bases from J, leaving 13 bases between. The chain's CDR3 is CSARDQGARETQYF. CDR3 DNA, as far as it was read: TGCAGTGCTAGAGATCAGGGAGCCAGGGAGACC.

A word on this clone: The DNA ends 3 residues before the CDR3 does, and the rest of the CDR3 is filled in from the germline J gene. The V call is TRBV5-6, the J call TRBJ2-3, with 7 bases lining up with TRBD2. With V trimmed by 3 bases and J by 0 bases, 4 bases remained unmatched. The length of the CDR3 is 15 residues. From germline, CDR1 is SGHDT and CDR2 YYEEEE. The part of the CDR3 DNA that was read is TGTGCCAGCAGCTCCTATAGCGGGAGCACAGATACG. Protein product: CASSSYSGSTDT. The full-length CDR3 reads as CASSSYSGSTDTQYF.

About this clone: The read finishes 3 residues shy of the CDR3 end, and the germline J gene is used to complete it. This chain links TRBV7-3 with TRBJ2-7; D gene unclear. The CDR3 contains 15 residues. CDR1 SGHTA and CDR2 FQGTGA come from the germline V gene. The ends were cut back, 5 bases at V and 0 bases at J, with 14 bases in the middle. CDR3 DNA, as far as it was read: TGTGCCAGCAGCCCCTCGACGGGTAGCTCCTACGAG. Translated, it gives CASSPSTGSSYE. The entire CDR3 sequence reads CASSPSTGSSYEQYF.

The part of the CDR3 DNA that was read is TGCGCCAGCAGCTCTGGGGACAGGGGCTACGAG. Its translation is CASSSGDRGYE. From start to end, the CDR3 is CASSSGDRGYEQYF. This rearrangement joins TRBV5-1 to TRBJ2-7; TRBD1 matches 10 bases. Read coverage stops 3 residues before the CDR3 terminus; the germline J gene supplies the remainder. Germline assignment: CDR1 SGHRS and CDR2 YFSETQ. V was clipped by 3 bases and J by 3 bases; unmatched bases: 3. CDR3 size: 14 residues.

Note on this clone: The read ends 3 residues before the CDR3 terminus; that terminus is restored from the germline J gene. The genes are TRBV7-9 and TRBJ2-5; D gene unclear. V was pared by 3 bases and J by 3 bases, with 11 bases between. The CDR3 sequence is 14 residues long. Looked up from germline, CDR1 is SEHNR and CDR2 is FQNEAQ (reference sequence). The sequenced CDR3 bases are TGTGCCAGCAGCTTTAGTCTCCGTAAAGAGACC. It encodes CASSFSLRKET. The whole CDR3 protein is CASSFSLRKETQYF.